This T cell receptor (beta chain) appears in the sequencing data of a study of shared clonotypes between healthy human individuals. General study points: As a rule, naive subsets had a larger estimated richness than memory subsets.

This table comes from immunoSEQ multiplex PCR, and its TCRdb copy is limited to in-frame clones, with some not included. The repertoire has about 2 million clones, about 94% of them found once; the top ten carry around 1.1%. As regards this clone: The antigen is not known. The same CDR3 is also encoded by other DNA sequences in this sample.

Germline assignment: CDR1 MNHEY and CDR2 SMNVEV (reference sequence). This CDR3 contains 14 residues. J lost 3 bases, V lost 2 bases, and 4 bases had no gene match. Cells designated naive CD8 were CD45RO-negative and were positively selected for CCR7, with terminally differentiated effector memory CD45RA+ cells excluded. The sequence was collected from a man aged 18 to 29 in good health. Sequenced input: naive CD8+ T cells sorted from blood. The chain employs TRBV27 and TRBJ2-7, with 7 bases fitting TRBD2. CDR3 region: CASSLSGAGYEQYF. As DNA, the CDR3 is TGTGCCAGCAGTTTAAGCGGGGCCGGCTACGAGCAGTACTTC.